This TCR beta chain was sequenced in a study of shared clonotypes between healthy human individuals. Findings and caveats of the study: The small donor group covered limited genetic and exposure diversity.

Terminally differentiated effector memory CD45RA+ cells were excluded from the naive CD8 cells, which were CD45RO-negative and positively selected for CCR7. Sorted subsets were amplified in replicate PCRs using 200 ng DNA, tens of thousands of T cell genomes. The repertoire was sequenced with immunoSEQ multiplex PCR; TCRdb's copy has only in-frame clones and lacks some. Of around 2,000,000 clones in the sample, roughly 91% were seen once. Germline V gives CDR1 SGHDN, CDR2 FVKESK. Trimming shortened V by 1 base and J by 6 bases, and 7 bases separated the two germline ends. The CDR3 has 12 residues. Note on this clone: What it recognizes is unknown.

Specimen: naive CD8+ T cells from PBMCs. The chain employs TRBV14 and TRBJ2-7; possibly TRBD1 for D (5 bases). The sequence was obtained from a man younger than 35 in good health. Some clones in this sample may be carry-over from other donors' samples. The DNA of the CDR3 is TGTGCCAGCAGCCAAGCAGGGTTCGAGCAGTACTTC. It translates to CASSQAGFEQYF.